Given below is one T cell receptor (beta chain) in context. Its target is not known. Unstimulated TEMRA, naive, memory and effector memory subsets were sequenced in three donor pairs. This specimen belongs to a study of siplizumab effects on memory and regulatory T cells. Germline lookup yields CDR1 SGDLS and CDR2 YYNGEE. J gave up 1 base and V 4 bases, and 8 bases lay outside the gene matches. This CDR3 has 16 residues. Sequencing was performed with immunoSEQ multiplex PCR; in TCRdb, only in-frame clones are kept and a portion is missing. The table has just over 60,000 clones, 79% seen once. Broader study findings: Whether proliferating Tregs in siplizumab cultures suppress was not functionally confirmed.

The V call is TRBV9, the J call TRBJ1-5, with 7 positions matching TRBD1. The receptor was derived from a human donor in good health. The source material was memory CD4+ T cells sorted from blood. The CDR3 region has the DNA TGTGCCAGCAGCCAGGGGGAGGGGGCGAGCAATCAGCCCCAGCATTTT. Amino acids: CASSQGEGASNQPQHF.